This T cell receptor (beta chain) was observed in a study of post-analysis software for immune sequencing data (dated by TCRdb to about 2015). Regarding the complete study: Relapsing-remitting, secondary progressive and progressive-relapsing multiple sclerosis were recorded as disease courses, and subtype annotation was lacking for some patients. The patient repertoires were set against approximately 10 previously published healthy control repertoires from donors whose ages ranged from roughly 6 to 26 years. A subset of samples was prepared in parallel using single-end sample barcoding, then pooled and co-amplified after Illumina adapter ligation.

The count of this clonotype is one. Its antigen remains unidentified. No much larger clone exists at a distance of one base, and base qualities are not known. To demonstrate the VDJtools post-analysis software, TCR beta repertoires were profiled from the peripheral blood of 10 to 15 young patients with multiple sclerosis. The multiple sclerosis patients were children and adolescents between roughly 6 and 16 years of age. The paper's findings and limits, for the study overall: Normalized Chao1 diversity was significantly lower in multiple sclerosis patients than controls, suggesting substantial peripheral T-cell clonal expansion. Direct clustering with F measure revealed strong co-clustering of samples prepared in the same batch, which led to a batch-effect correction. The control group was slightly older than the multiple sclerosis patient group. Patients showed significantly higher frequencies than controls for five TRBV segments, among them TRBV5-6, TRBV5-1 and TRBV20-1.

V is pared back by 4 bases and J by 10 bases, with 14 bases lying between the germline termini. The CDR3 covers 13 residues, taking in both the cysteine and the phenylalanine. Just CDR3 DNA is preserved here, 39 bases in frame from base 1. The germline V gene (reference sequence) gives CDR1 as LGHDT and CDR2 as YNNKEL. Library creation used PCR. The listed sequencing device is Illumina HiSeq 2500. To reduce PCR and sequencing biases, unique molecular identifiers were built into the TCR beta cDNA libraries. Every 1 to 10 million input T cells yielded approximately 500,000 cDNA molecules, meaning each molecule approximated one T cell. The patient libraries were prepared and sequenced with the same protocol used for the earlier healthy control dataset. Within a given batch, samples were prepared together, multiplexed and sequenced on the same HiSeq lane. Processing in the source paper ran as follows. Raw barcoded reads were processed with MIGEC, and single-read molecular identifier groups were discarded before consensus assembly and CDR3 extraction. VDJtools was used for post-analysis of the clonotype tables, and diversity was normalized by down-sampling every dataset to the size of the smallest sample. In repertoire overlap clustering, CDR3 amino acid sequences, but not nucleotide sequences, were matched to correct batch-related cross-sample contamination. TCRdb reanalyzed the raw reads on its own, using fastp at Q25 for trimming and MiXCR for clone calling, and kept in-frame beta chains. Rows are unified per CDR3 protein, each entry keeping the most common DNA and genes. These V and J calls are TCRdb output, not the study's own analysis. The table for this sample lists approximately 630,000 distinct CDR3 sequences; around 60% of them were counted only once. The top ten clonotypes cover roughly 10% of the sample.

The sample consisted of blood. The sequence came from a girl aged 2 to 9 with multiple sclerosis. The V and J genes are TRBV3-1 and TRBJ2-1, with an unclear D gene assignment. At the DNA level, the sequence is TGTGCCAGCAGCCTAAACCGCATTGGGGAGCAGTTCTTC. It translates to CASSLNRIGEQFF.